The sequence of this T cell receptor beta chain was determined in a study of blood T cell repertoires in COVID-19. Study-level background: Spain, Italy and the United States supplied samples that represented acute and convalescent COVID-19. PBMCs, B-cell-depleted T cells, or T cells provided the cDNA or gDNA that made up the material.

Germline-derived CDR1 and CDR2 are GTSNPN and SVGIG (reference sequence). The CDR3 covers 16 residues. Unmatched junction bases numbered 8, after V lost 2 bases and J lost 3 bases. In the study's own analysis: From reference gene primer amplification, estimates of nucleated cell counts were derived. Assay used: immunoSEQ multiplex PCR; TCRdb lists only in-frame clones, some missing. For V, J and clone size, that table is used; D and trimming come from the DNA. The data hold 250,000 or so clones, with over 80% observed a single time. The rearrangement uses TRBV30 and TRBJ2-1; the match to TRBD2 covers 9 bases. The sequence was obtained from a woman aged 40 to 50 who had recovered from COVID-19. Sequenced material: peripheral blood. CDR3 sequence: CAWSRLEAGGYNEQFF. The CDR3 coding sequence is TGTGCCTGGAGTCGCCTCGAAGCGGGGGGCTACAATGAGCAGTTCTTC.